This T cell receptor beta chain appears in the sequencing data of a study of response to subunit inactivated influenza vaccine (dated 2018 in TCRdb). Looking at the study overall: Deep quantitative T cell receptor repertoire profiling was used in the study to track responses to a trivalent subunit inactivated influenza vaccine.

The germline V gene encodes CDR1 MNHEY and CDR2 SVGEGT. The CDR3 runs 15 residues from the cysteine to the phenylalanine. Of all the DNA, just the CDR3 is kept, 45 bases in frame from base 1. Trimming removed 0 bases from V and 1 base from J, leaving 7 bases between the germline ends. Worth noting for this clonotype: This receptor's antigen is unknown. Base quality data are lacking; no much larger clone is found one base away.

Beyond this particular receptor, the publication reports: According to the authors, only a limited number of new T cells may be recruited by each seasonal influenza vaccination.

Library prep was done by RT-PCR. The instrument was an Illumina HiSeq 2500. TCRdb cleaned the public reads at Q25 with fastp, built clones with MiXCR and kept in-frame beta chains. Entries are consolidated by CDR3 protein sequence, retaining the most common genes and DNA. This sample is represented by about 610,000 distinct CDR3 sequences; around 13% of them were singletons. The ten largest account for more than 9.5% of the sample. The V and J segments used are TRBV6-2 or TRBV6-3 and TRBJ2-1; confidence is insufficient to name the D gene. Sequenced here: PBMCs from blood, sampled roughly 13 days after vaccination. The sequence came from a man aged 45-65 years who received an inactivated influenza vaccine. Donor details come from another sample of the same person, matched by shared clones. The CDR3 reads CASSYSSTSYNEQFF. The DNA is TGTGCCAGCAGTTACTCGTCGACTTCCTACAATGAGCAGTTCTTC.